This T cell receptor beta chain was obtained from a study of vaccination effects on CD4 cells after COVID-19. When less than 13 days of culture had elapsed, CD4+ T cells were isolated. Each participant received a vaccine that was either BNT162b2 or mRNA-1273, given as two doses. Vaccine recipients, nucleocapsid antibody negative, had no prior SARS-CoV-2 infection. Profiled with immunoSEQ multiplex PCR; TCRdb holds only in-frame clones, not every one. The sample includes tens of thousands of clones, 74% of them seen just once. V was pared by 2 bases and J by 2 bases, with 15 bases of the junction left unmatched. The length of the CDR3 is 21 residues. The germline gives CDR1 MNHEY, CDR2 SVGEGT. Study-level points and caveats: Clonal contraction was marked in infection- and vaccine-induced clones late after vaccination.

As for this clone: Its specificity is not known.

Sequenced here: CD4+ T cells from PBMCs cultured without peptide, sampled after COVID-19 vaccination. The TCR sequence derives from a human donor who received a COVID-19 vaccine. The chain carries TRBV6-2 or TRBV6-3 and TRBJ2-6, with 10 nucleotides matching TRBD2. The CDR3 reads CASSYDSGFIAGGPGANVLTF. DNA for the CDR3: TGTGCCAGCAGTTACGACTCGGGCTTTATAGCGGGGGGCCCTGGGGCCAACGTCCTGACTTTC.